This record concerns one TCR beta chain sequence. Its specificity is unknown. The germline V gene has CDR1 GTSNPN and CDR2 SVGIG (reference sequence). This CDR3 has 14 residues. J was trimmed by 3 bases and V by 2 bases; bases with no gene match: 7. Following RNA extraction, reverse transcription yielded cDNA that acted as the sequencing template. Only in-frame clones appear in the TCRdb table, and some are missing; sequencing was by immunoSEQ multiplex PCR. The table shows 80,000 to 100,000 clones, with roughly 46% occurring only once. This record belongs to a study of CD8+ T cells in alopecia areata. The treatment is: oral pan-JAK inhibitor, 5-10 mg twice daily. PBMCs provided sorted CD4+ and CD8+ T cells. General study results and limits: Persistence during tofacitinib was seen for many expanded lesional clones in scalp and blood. Clonality was higher in lesional than normal scalp, especially in alopecia totalis/universalis. Under tofacitinib, fewer expanded CD8+ clones appeared among the top 100 scalp clones.

The chain recombines TRBV30 with TRBJ2-7, with 7 bases lining up with TRBD1. The material was CD8+ T cells sorted from blood, obtained at week 24, from a patient treated with tofacitinib. The clonotype was recovered from a human donor with alopecia areata. This CDR3 reads CAWSSGTAVYEQYF. The CDR3 region has the DNA TGTGCCTGGAGTTCCGGGACAGCAGTCTACGAGCAGTACTTC.